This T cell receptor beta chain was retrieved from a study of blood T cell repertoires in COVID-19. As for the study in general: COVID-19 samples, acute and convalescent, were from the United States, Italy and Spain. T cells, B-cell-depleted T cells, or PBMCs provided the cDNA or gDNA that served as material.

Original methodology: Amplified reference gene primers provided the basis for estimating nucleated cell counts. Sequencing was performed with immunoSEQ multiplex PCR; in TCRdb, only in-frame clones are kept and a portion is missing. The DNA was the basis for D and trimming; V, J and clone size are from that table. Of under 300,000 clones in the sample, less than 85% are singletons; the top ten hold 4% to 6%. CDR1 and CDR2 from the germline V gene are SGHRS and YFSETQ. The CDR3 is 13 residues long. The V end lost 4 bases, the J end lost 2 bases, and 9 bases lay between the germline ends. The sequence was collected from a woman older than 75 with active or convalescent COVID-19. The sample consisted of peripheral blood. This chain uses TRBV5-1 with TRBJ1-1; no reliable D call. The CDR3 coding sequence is TGCGCCAGCAGCCCGGGAGAAAACACTGAAGCTTTCTTT. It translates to CASSPGENTEAFF.